The TCR beta chain described here comes from a study of response to subunit inactivated influenza vaccine. Study observations and caveats: Each seasonal influenza vaccination recruits few new T cells, the authors suggested.

Each CDR3 protein is one row after TCRdb ran MiXCR on the RT-PCR reads. Here the sample spans 650,000 to 800,000 distinct CDR3 sequences, about 15% being singletons. There are a few counts of this clonotype. Its antigen is as yet unknown. Losses at the gene ends were 2 bases for V and 3 bases for J; bases not matched to a gene: 7. The CDR3 sequence is 16 residues long. In germline, CDR1 is MNHEY, CDR2 SVGAGI. The TCR originated in a man aged 45-65 years who received an inactivated influenza vaccine. Sequenced here: PBMCs from blood, sampled less than 15 days before vaccination. The chain is built from TRBV6-5 and TRBJ2-3; 8 bases match TRBD2. In DNA, the CDR3 is TGTGCCAGCAGTTACCCTCGGGGGGGCGGTACAGATACGCAGTATTTT. This encodes CASSYPRGGGTDTQYF.